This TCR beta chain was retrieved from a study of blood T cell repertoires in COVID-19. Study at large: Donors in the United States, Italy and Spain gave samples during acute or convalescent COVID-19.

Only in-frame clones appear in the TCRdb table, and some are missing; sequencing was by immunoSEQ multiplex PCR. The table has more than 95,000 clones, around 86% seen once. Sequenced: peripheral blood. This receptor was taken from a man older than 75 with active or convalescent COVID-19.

This CDR3 is CASSLDRVTNTEAFF. The CDR3 nucleotides read TGTGCCAGCAGCTTGGACAGGGTGACGAACACTGAAGCTTTCTTT. The rearrangement uses TRBV5-5 and TRBJ1-1; D perhaps matches TRBD1 (6 bases). The germline V gene has CDR1 SGHKS and CDR2 YYEKEE (reference sequence). Trimming took off 0 bases at V and 1 base at J, with 10 bases between the two ends. The CDR3 sequence is 15 residues long.